This T cell receptor beta chain derives from a study of shared clonotypes between healthy human individuals. Division of CD4+ cells produced a CD45RA+ naive subset and a CD45RA-negative memory subset. General study points: Rarefaction revealed incomplete sorted-subset sequencing despite large depth. The study found lower generation probabilities in non-shared clonotypes than in those shared by all four donors.

Germline assignment: CDR1 SGHDN and CDR2 FVKESK. With termini counted, the CDR3 has 24 amino acids. Here immunoSEQ multiplex PCR was the method, and the copy in TCRdb shows in-frame clones only, minus some. Of around 1.6 million clones in the sample, 95% to 99% were seen once. With regard to this clone: As yet, its antigen is unknown. The DNA is left out, because the CDR3 cannot be placed on it with certainty; the CDR3 is given as TCRdb lists it.

Sequenced material: naive CD4+ T cells sorted from blood. Subset of the sample: CD45RA+ positively selected. The chain joins TRBV14 to TRBJ2-7. The receptor was isolated from a man aged 25 to 40 in good health. CDR3 sequence: CASSQRHSLEQYFGPGALGLEQYF.